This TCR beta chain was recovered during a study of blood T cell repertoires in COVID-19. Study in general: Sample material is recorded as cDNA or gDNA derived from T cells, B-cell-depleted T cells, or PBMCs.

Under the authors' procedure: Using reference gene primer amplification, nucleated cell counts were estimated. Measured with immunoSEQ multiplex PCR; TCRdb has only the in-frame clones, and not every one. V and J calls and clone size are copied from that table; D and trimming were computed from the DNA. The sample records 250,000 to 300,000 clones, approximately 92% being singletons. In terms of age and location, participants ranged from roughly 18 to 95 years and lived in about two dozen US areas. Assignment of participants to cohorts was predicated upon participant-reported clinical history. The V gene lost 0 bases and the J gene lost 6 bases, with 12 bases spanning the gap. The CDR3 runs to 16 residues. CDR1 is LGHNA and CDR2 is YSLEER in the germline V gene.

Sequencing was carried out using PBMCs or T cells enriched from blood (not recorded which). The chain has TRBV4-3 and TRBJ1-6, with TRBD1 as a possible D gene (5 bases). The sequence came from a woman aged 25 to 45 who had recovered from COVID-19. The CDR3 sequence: CASSQDAGNRNSPLHF. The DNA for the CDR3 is TGCGCCAGCAGCCAAGATGCAGGGAACCGTAATTCACCCCTCCACTTT.